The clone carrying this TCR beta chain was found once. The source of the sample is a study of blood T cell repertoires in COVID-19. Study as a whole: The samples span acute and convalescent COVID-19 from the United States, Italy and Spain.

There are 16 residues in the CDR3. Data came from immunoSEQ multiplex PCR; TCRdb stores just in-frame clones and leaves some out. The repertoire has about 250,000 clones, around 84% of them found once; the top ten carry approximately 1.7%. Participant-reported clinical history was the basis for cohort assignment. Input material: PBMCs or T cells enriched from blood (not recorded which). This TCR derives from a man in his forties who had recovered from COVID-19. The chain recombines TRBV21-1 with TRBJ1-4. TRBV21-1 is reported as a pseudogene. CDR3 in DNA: TGTGCCAGCAGCAAAGGTTGGCGGGACCGGAATGAAAAACTGTTTTTT. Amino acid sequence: CASSKGWRDRNEKLFF.